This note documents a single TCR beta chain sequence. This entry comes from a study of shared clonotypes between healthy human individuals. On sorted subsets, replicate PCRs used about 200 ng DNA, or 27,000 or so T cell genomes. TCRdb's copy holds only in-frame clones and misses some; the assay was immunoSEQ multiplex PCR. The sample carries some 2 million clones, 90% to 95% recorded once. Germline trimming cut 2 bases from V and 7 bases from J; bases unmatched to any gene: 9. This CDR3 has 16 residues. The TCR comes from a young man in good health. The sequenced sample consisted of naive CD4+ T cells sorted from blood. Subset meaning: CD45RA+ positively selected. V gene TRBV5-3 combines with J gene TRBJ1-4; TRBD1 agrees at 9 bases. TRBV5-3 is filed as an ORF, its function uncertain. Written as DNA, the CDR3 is TGTGCCAGAAGCTTTGCCCCAGGACAGGGGAGTGAAAAACTGTTTTTT. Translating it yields CARSFAPGQGSEKLFF.